These 5 T cell receptor beta chains were sequenced from one sample in a study of identifying expanded T cells in peripheral blood. Sequencing was performed with immunoSEQ multiplex PCR; in TCRdb, only in-frame clones are kept and a portion is missing. This sample has 81,000 or so clones, with around 84% found just once. Sequencing used blood. These receptors all come from a person between 18 and 75 years old in good health.

The CDR3 loop is CASSQSATGETQYF. The CDR3 DNA reads TGTGCCAGCAGCCAATCCGCCACAGGGGAGACCCAGTACTTC. The V gene is TRBV4-2, the J gene TRBJ2-5; a weak D match, TRBD1 (6 bases). The ends were cut back, 2 bases at V and 5 bases at J, with 12 bases in the middle. Germline CDR1 reads LGHNA; CDR2 reads YNFKEQ. This CDR3 contains 14 residues.

The rearrangement uses TRBV5-1 and TRBJ2-2, with D uncertain. This CDR3 comprises 15 residues. V was cut by 6 bases and J by 1 base, with 13 bases left in between. Germline loops: CDR1 SGHRS, CDR2 YFSETQ. DNA of the CDR3: TGCGCCAGCAAAATGGACGCCCAGAACACCGGGGAGCTGTTTTTT. It encodes CASKMDAQNTGELFF.

The V and J genes are TRBV5-6 and TRBJ1-2, with TRBD1 identical over 8 bases. J was trimmed by 3 bases and V by 4 bases; bases with no gene match: 8. Germline loops: CDR1 SGHDT, CDR2 YYEEEE. The CDR3 sequence is 15 residues long. The CDR3 protein is CASSPPGQAYYGYTF. The CDR3 coding sequence is TGTGCCAGCAGCCCTCCGGGACAGGCATACTATGGCTACACCTTC.

As DNA, the CDR3 is TGCAGCGTAGCAGGGGATACTGGGGCCAACGTCCTGACTTTC. This encodes CSVAGDTGANVLTF. V usage is TRBV29-1 and J usage is TRBJ2-6, with D tentatively TRBD1 (6 bases). Germline CDR1 is SQVTM and CDR2 is ANQGSEA. The CDR3 is 14 amino acids. V was cut by 6 bases and J by 2 bases, with 11 bases left in between.

This clone turned up a few times. The chain is built from TRBV9 and TRBJ2-1, with 11 bases identical to TRBD2. V lost 3 bases, J lost 5 bases, and 7 bases stayed unmatched. The germline V gene has CDR1 SGDLS and CDR2 YYNGEE. The CDR3 length is 16 residues. The CDR3 region has the DNA TGTGCCAGCAGCGGGAGGGGACTAGCGGAAAACAATGAGCAGTTCTTC. Its protein product is CASSGRGLAENNEQFF.